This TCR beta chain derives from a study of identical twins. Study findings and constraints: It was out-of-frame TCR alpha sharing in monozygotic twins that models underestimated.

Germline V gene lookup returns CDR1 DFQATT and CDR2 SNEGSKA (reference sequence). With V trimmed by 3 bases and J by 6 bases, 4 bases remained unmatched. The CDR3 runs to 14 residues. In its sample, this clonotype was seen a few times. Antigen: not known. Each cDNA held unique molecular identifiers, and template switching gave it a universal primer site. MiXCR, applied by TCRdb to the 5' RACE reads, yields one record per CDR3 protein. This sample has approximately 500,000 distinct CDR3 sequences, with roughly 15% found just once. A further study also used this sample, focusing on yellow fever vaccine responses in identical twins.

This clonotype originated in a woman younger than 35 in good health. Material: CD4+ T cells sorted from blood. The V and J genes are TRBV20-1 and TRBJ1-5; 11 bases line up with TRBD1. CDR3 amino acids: CSASGQGAGQPQHF. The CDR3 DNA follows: TGCAGTGCTAGCGGACAGGGGGCGGGTCAGCCCCAGCATTTT.